Included here is one T cell receptor (beta chain) sequence, with context. This record comes from a study of blood T cell repertoires in COVID-19. About the research overall: Both acute and convalescent COVID-19 samples were obtained from the United States, Italy and Spain.

Under the authors' procedure: Using reference gene primer amplification, nucleated cell counts were estimated. The protocol was immunoSEQ multiplex PCR, while the TCRdb copy is restricted to in-frame clones and leaves out a portion. The V and J calls and clone size were taken over from that table, and D and trimming were inferred from the DNA. The sample carries 150,000 or so clones, less than 80% recorded once. The CDR3 consists of 17 residues. Trimming pared 4 bases from V and 0 bases from J, leaving 19 bases between. Germline V gives CDR1 SGHRS, CDR2 YFSETQ. Sequenced: peripheral blood. The TCR sequence derives from a woman aged 80 or over with active or convalescent COVID-19. The chain links TRBV5-1 to TRBJ1-1; a weak D match, TRBD1 (6 bases). This CDR3 reads CASSIQAIGGLNTEAFF. The DNA of the CDR3 is TGCGCCAGCAGCATCCAGGCTATAGGGGGATTGAACACTGAAGCTTTCTTT.